The clone carrying this TCR beta chain has a count of ten or more. Its antigen is still unknown. Lactation, pregnancy, other autoimmune disease or uncontrolled infection led to exclusion of patients. The data were taken from a study of T cells in Graves' hyperthyroidism and ophthalmopathy. Broader study findings: The model identified upcoming ophthalmopathy a median approximately seven months ahead of onset. In the blood, most expanded thyroid clonotypes above 0.001 appeared as well.

V lost 0 bases and J 2 bases, leaving 8 bases between the germline ends. The CDR3 spans 14 residues. Per germline, CDR1 SGDLS and CDR2 YYNGEE. There were TCR beta CDR3 regions amplified from RNA transcripts. The HTBI primer set drove a first-round RT-PCR of the TCR CDR3. TCRdb reprocessed the multiplex PCR reads via MiXCR and lists one record per CDR3 protein. The sample holds hundreds of thousands of distinct CDR3 sequences, over 12% seen once. This sequence originates from a man aged 45 to 65 with Graves' ophthalmopathy. The chain has TRBV9 and TRBJ1-1, with unresolved D. Sequencing was done on a sample of blood. CDR3 protein: CASSVESINTEAFF. CDR3 DNA: TGTGCCAGCAGCGTAGAGTCTATTAACACTGAAGCTTTCTTT.